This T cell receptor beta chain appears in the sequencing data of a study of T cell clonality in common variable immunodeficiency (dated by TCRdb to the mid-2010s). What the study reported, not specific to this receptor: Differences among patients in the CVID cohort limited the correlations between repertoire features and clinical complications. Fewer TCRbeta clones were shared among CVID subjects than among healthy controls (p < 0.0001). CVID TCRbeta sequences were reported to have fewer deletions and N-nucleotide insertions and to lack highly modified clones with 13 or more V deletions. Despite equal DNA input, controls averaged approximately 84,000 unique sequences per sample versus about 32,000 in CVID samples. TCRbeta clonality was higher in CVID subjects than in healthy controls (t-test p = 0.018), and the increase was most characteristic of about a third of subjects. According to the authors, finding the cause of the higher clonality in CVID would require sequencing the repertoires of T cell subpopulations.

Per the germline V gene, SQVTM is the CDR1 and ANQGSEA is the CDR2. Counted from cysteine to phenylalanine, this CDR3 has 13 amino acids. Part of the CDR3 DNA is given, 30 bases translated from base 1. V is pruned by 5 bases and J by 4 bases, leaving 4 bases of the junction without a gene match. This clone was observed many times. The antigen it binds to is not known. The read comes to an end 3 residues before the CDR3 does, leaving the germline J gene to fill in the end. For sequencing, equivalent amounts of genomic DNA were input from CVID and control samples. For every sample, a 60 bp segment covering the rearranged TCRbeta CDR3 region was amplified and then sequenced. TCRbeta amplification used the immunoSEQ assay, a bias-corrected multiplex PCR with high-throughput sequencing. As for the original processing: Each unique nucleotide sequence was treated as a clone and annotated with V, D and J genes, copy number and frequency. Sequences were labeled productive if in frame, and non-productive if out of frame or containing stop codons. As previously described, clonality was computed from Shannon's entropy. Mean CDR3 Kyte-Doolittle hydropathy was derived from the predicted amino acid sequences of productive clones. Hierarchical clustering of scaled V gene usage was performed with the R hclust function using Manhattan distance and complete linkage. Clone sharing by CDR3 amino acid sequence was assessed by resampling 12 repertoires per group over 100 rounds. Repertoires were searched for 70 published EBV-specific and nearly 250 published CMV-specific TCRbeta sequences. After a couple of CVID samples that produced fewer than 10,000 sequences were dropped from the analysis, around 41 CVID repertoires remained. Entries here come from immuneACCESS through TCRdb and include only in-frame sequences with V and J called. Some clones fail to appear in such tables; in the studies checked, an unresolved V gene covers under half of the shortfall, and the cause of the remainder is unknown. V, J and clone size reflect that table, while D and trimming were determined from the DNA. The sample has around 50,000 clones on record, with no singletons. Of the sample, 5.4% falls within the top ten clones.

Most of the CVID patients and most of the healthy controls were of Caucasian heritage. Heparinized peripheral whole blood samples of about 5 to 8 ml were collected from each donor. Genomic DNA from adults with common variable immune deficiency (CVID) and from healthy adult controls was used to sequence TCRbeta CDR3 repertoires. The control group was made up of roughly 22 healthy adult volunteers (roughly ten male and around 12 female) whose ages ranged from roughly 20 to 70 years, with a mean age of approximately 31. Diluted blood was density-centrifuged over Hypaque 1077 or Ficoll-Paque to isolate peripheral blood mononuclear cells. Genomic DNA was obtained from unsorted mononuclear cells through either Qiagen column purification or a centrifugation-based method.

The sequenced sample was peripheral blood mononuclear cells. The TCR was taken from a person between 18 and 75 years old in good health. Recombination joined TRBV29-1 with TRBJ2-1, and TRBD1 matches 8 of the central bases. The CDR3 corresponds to CSVSRTGYNEQFF. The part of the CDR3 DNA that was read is TGCAGCGTTTCGAGGACAGGGTACAATGAG.